This T cell receptor beta chain emerged from a study of cytomegalovirus exposure and HLA in healthy donors listed by TCRdb under 2017. About the full investigation: According to an earlier analysis of 587 of the donors, about 180 million T cells yielded 90 million to 130 million unique TCR beta sequences and approximately 280 Gb of sequence data. Roughly 310 gigabases of sequencing data and tens of millions of unique TCR sequences were included in an early release covering about 700 HLA-typed donors. The genetic ancestry cluster associated with self-reported Caucasian donors included around four fifths of the 398 genotyped donors. The study aimed to test whether signatures of past pathogen exposure could be identified by cataloging public T cell receptors. The T cell repertoires of 666 subjects were profiled by immunosequencing and related to cytomegalovirus serostatus. A separate validation cohort of about 110 different subjects was used in addition to the roughly 670-subject first cohort. The study combined high-throughput TCR immunosequencing, statistical association of individual TCRs with disease status, and machine learning to predict cytomegalovirus infection status. A later analysis re-examined previously published TCR beta repertoires from just over 650 donors and added high-resolution HLA genotyping to investigate patterns of TCR occurrence. Rather than drawing on any new phenotypic data, the later analysis identified candidate immune exposures from TCR beta sequences and the way those sequences occurred across donors. To decide whether each TCR beta V gene segment behaved as functional or pseudogenic, an earlier analysis of nearly 600 of the donors relied on high-throughput TCR beta sequencing. Donor age, sex, ethnicity and CMV serostatus were collected together with the repertoire data. In a later genetic analysis, genome-wide SNP genotypes for about 65% of the 666 donors were used, and that subset was treated as a discovery cohort. Every repertoire in the discovery cohort had been generated on one and the same sequencing platform. Both class I and class II loci were covered by HLA typing, at four-digit resolution. Typing coverage varied by locus: roughly 629-640 donors for A, B, C, DRB1 and DQB1; roughly 560 for DQA1; about 570 for DPA1; around 490 for DPB1. Four to six DR-DQ haplotypes were handled as single units for association and clustering, since linkage in the cohort was strong. Among roughly 370 genotyped donors of the cohort, an average of about 240,000 unique TCR beta nucleotide sequences were sequenced per donor, around 18% of them non-productive. Beyond this particular receptor, the publication reports: It was suggested by the authors that the approach could potentially be generalized to other disease states and immunological phenotypes. In a later genetic analysis, a missense DCLRE1C variant was associated with V-gene and J-gene trimming of TCR beta chains, and the association was replicated in an independent cohort. Because counts were too low, about 15 rarely observed V segments, including chromosome 9 orphons, were left out of the earlier analysis of a few hundred of the donors. The 87-base-pair reads could not distinguish some IMGT-functional V segments, including TRBV6-2 and TRBV6-3, so those segments were excluded. HLA typing was unavailable for some donors at each locus, so association tests used only the typed subset. In a later genetic analysis, fewer N-insertions in productive TCRs were reported among donors in an Asian-associated ancestry cluster than the approximately 710-donor mean. In a later analysis, most CMV-associated TCR beta chains were found to appear HLA-restricted, with HLA associations seemingly driven largely by CMV exposure. Three of the identified cytomegalovirus-associated TCR beta chains were confirmed in vitro to be specific for cytomegalovirus antigens. Several of the top co-occurrence clusters appeared to be linked to parvovirus B19, influenza, CMV and Epstein-Barr virus, according to a later analysis. A later analysis associated about 17,000 TCR beta sequences with specific HLA alleles at a false discovery rate of 0.05. The classifier was reported to diagnose cytomegalovirus status with high specificity and sensitivity in both the original cohort and the validation cohort. A further reported finding was that TCR beta sequences accurately predicted the HLA-A and HLA-B alleles for most subjects in the first cohort. In an earlier analysis of around 500 of the donors, most TCR beta V segments appeared in productive rearrangements about 87% or about 30% of the time, broadly matching IMGT annotations. The sequencing pipeline was judged likely to have produced a cluster of highly shared sequence variants as a technical artifact. In this cohort, only TCR beta chains were sequenced, and detectable features were limited by the absence of alpha or paired-chain data. A later analysis found that HLA-associated TCR beta chains were more clonally expanded and had lower generation probabilities than equally common non-associated chains. Correlated functional status among segregating V segments might be attributable to linkage disequilibrium, but an unknown experimental factor could not be ruled out. The presence/absence analyses assumed that sequencing depth was roughly uniform across donors, and that assumption may not be true. For the cohort, immune exposure information was limited to CMV serostatus. When HLA alleles, especially DR and DQ, strongly co-occurred, attributing TCR associations to individual alleles was difficult. In a later analysis, the rate of TCR association differed among HLA loci, with DRB1 alleles having the most associated TCRs and HLA-C alleles having the fewest. Most TCR sequences were observed very rarely across donors, whereas some public TCRs were present in many individuals. The study gave a list of some 150 TCR beta chains associated with cytomegalovirus.

The library was made by the immunoSEQ multiplex PCR assay. A mixture of 60 forward primers for TCR Vbeta segments and 13 reverse primers for TCR Jbeta segments was used in the multiplex PCR. The CDR3 region of rearranged TCR beta genes was amplified from genomic DNA by a multiplex PCR assay. Amplified TCR beta libraries were sequenced as 87-base-pair reads on the Illumina HiSeq System. For the original study's pipeline: In a later analysis, some 80 million unique TCR beta chains were counted across the roughly 670 repertoires, and around 10 million of these chains were shared by at least two donors. Raw reads were error-corrected and collapsed into unique sequences with a nearest-neighbor algorithm that merged closely related sequences to remove PCR and sequencing errors. CDR3 sequences were aligned to IMGT reference sequences to assign V, D and J gene segments. For a sequence to be retained, at least a six-nucleotide match to both a V gene segment and a J gene segment was required. Rearrangements were called productive when the CDR3 lacked stop codons and stayed in frame with V and J; all others were non-productive. Following IMGT convention, CDR3 was defined as the stretch from the second conserved V-encoded cysteine up to the conserved J-encoded phenylalanine. The earlier analysis of about 640 of the donors excluded any sequence lacking an unambiguous match to a single V gene segment. An earlier analysis of about 590 of the donors classified V segments as functional when productive rearrangements were above 56.7% and as segregating when the standard deviation between donors was above 5%. A statistical classification framework was developed to diagnose cytomegalovirus status using the catalog of TCR beta chain sequences. In a later analysis, TCR nucleotide sequences were compared against IMGT/GENE-DB human TR gene sequences so that V and J genes could be assigned. In a later analysis, CDR3 sequences and most-parsimonious VDJ recombination scenarios were assigned using the TCRdist pipeline. A later analysis defined each TCR beta chain by its CDR3 amino acid sequence plus V-gene family, and excluded reads lacking a unique V-gene family. In a later analysis, some 600 highly shared, low-generation-probability nucleotide sequences were removed to address suspected cross-contamination and a sequencing artifact. In a later analysis, a clonal expansion index was calculated for each public chain from normalized within-repertoire ranks of inferred template counts. In a later analysis, generation probabilities were computed with a VDJ recombination model fitted to out-of-frame rearrangements, and the resulting probabilities were checked against IGoR. Hypergeometric tests were used in a later analysis to score TCR-TCR, TCR-HLA and TCR-CMV co-occurrence, with a repertoire-size bias correction applied to the TCR pairs. False discovery rates were estimated in a later analysis by permuting HLA or CMV assignments 20 times. A later analysis grouped co-occurring TCRs with DBSCAN, adding TCRdist sequence similarity when clustering within HLA-allele-positive subsets. Co-occurrence clustering excluded repertoires with fewer than 30,000 or more than 120,000 public chains, plus five with anomalous nucleotide sharing. Here the immuneACCESS table is served through TCRdb, limited to in-frame sequences with V and J called. Missing clones are a known gap in these copies; in checked studies unresolved V genes cover under half, and the rest lacks a known reason. That table furnishes V, J and clone size, whereas the DNA furnished D and trimming. This sample has about 170,000 clones in its table, and approximately 81% of those were observed once. The leading ten clones occupy roughly 2.3% of the sample.

On this clone itself: Its antigen specificity is not known. Nothing much larger sits one base from this clone, and base qualities are not available.

In total, 500 to 700 healthy bone marrow donors made up the cohort. Cohort members were all nominally healthy when sampled, although unrecorded immune exposures were likely present. The donor tested CMV seronegative, placing the donor among the 350 or so seronegative members of the cohort. Every donor gave a peripheral blood sample, and the peripheral blood mononuclear cells from that sample were used for TCR beta sequencing. Genomic DNA was extracted from the blood cell samples with the Qiagen DNeasy Blood Extraction Kit. V lost 5 bases and J lost 8 bases; the stretch between them is 18 bases long. Reading from cysteine to phenylalanine, the CDR3 counts 15 amino acids. Only the CDR3 region is kept as DNA, spanning 45 bases read in frame from base 1. CDR1 SGHVS and CDR2 FNYEAQ are derived from the germline V gene.

Sequenced sample: PBMCs. This receptor chain uses TRBV7-6 and TRBJ1-4, and possibly TRBD1, on 6 matching bases. The source of this sequence is a male donor in good health and CMV-seronegative. The DNA sequence reads TGTGCCAGCAGCCCTGAACAGGGCTTACGGGAAAAACTGTTTTTT. Its protein is CASSPEQGLREKLFF.